Presented here are 4 T cell receptor beta chains from one specimen sequenced in a study of blood T cell repertoires in COVID-19. The assay was immunoSEQ multiplex PCR, and TCRdb's table has in-frame clones only and misses some. The profile shows more than 300,000 clones, around 89% of them singletons. The sample comprised PBMCs or T cells enriched from blood (not recorded which). The receptors stem from a woman between 18 and 29 years old who had recovered from COVID-19.

J is TRBJ2-1 and V is TRBV20-1; a weak D match, TRBD2 (5 bases). Trimming took 5 bases from V and 10 from J, leaving 12 bases between them. This CDR3 is built from 11 residues. Per germline, CDR1 DFQATT and CDR2 SNEGSKA (reference sequence). CDR3 sequence (DNA): TGCAGTGCTTCGGACTCACGGGAGCAGTTCTTC. Amino acids: CSASDSREQFF.

The chain uses TRBV7-9 and TRBJ1-6, with 8 bases that match TRBD1. The junction had 7 bases not matched to a gene; V was cut back by 4 bases and J by 11 bases. The CDR3 totals 14 residues. From germline, CDR1 is SEHNR and CDR2 FQNEAQ (reference sequence). As DNA, the CDR3 is TGTGCCAGCAGCTCTACCTGGACAGGGACACCCCTCCACTTT. Its protein is CASSSTWTGTPLHF.

CDR3 in amino acids: CASSFLQGHEQYF. As DNA, the CDR3 is TGTGCCAGCAGTTTTTTACAGGGCCACGAGCAGTACTTC. The rearrangement uses TRBV12-3 or TRBV12-4 and TRBJ2-7, with D possibly matching TRBD1 (6 bases). V was trimmed by 3 bases and J by 5 bases, leaving 11 bases between them. The CDR3 consists of 13 residues.

The rearrangement links TRBV7-9 to TRBJ1-1; 8 bases match TRBD1. Germline V gene sequence: CDR1 SEHNR, CDR2 FQNEAQ (reference sequence). V gave up 8 bases and J gave up 1 base; unmatched junction bases: 9. The CDR3 loop spans 15 amino acids. The CDR3 loop is CASDKWDRTNTEAFF. The CDR3 nucleotides read TGTGCCAGCGACAAATGGGACAGGACGAACACTGAAGCTTTCTTT.